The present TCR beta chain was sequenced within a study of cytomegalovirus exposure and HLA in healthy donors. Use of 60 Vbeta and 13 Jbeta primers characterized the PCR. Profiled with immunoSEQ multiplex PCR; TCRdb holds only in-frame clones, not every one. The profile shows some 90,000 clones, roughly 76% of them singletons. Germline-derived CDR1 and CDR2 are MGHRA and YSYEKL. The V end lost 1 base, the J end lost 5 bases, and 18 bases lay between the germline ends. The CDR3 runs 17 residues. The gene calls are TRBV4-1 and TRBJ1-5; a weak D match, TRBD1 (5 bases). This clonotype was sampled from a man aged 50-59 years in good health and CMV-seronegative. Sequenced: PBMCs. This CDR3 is CASSQGYETVSDQPQHF. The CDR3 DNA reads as TGCGCCAGCAGCCAAGGATATGAGACAGTGTCCGATCAGCCCCAGCATTTT.